Shown below are 30 T cell receptor beta chains from a single sample sequenced in a study of blood T cell repertoires in COVID-19. Profiling relied on immunoSEQ multiplex PCR, and the TCRdb table lists in-frame clones only, not all of them. The table has about 120,000 clones, 87% seen once. The sequencing sample was made of peripheral blood. Every receptor here comes from a woman in her seventies with acute or convalescent COVID-19.

The chain carries TRBV4-2 and TRBJ1-3; no definite D call. The germline V gene has CDR1 LGHNA and CDR2 YNFKEQ. The CDR3 extends over 17 amino acids. V was trimmed by 0 bases and J by 0 bases, leaving 12 bases between them. In DNA, the CDR3 is TGTGCCAGCAGCCAAGATCGAACACAGAGCTCTGGAAACACCATATATTTT. Translating it yields CASSQDRTQSSGNTIYF.

The chain is built from TRBV19 and TRBJ2-2; 9 nucleotides match TRBD1. The length of the CDR3 is 16 residues. CDR1 is LNHDA and CDR2 is SQIVND in the germline V gene (reference sequence). The trim removed 6 bases at V and 5 bases at J, leaving 10 bases unmatched. In DNA, the CDR3 is TGTGCCAGTAGGAAGGACAGGGGAGATAGAACCGGGGAGCTGTTTTTT. Translation: CASRKDRGDRTGELFF.

The V call is TRBV10-3, the J call TRBJ2-1, with 11 bases aligning to TRBD2. CDR3 length: 19 residues. V was clipped by 2 bases and J by 0 bases; unmatched bases: 9. CDR1 and CDR2 (germline): ENHRY, SYGVKD. The CDR3 DNA follows: TGTGCCATCAGTGAGGTAGTTAGCGGGGGGGTGAGCTCCTACAATGAGCAGTTCTTC. Translation: CAISEVVSGGVSSYNEQFF.

V usage is TRBV30 and J usage is TRBJ1-4; weak D call: TRBD1 (5 bases). V lost 1 base and J lost 7, with 13 bases in between. This CDR3 has 14 amino acids. The germline CDR1 and CDR2 sequences are GTSNPN and SVGIG (reference sequence). The CDR3 nucleotides read TGTGCCTGGAGTGGTACAGGACAAGTTGAAAAACTGTTTTTT. It specifies CAWSGTGQVEKLFF.

The chain links TRBV27 to TRBJ2-1; D unclear. CDR3 length equals 15 residues. V shed 3 bases and J shed 4 bases, with 13 bases lying between them. Germline V gives CDR1 MNHEY, CDR2 SMNVEV (reference sequence). CDR3 residues: CASSFTVYPYNEQFF. CDR3 DNA sequence: TGTGCCAGCAGTTTCACAGTCTACCCGTACAATGAGCAGTTCTTC.

The chain joins TRBV19 to TRBJ1-1; TRBD1 matches 7 bases. Trimming cost V 5 bases and J 1 base; bases outside gene matches: 4. This CDR3 contains 14 residues. In germline, CDR1 is LNHDA, CDR2 SQIVND (reference sequence). The CDR3 DNA follows: TGTGCCAGTAGTTTAAACAGGGGGAACACTGAAGCTTTCTTT. This codes for CASSLNRGNTEAFF.

This chain uses TRBV7-9 with TRBJ1-4; D not resolved. Germline V gene lookup returns CDR1 SEHNR and CDR2 FQNEAQ (reference sequence). Trimming stripped 3 bases from V and 0 bases from J, with 8 bases between. This CDR3 region has 15 residues. The CDR3 nucleotides read TGTGCCAGCAGCTTCTCCGGTGCAACTAATGAAAAACTGTTTTTT. Its translation is CASSFSGATNEKLFF.

The rearrangement joins TRBV2 to TRBJ1-1; 9 bases agree with TRBD1. The germline gives CDR1 SNHLY, CDR2 FYNNEI. The CDR3 runs 14 residues. V lost 5 bases to trimming and J lost 3 bases; unmatched junction nucleotides: 4. CDR3 region: CASSYRGQDTEAFF. DNA of the CDR3: TGTGCCAGCAGTTACAGGGGGCAGGACACTGAAGCTTTCTTT.

This clone was seen a few times. This chain connects TRBV19 to TRBJ2-3; D perhaps matches TRBD2 (5 bases). Germline values: CDR1 LNHDA, CDR2 SQIVND (reference sequence). The CDR3 extends over 14 amino acids. Trimming shortened V by 2 bases and J by 4 bases, and 10 bases separated the two germline ends. Here the CDR3 DNA reads TGTGCCAGTAGTATATCCCCGGAGGCAGATACGCAGTATTTT. It is translated as CASSISPEADTQYF.

The genes are TRBV28 and TRBJ1-4; D not certain. Trimming removed 8 bases at V and 7 bases at J, with 20 bases between. This CDR3 is 15 amino acids long. Germline values: CDR1 MDHEN, CDR2 SYDVKM. The CDR3 DNA sequence: TGTGCCAGCCTTGCGGGAGGGCAGTCCGTTGAAAAACTGTTTTTT. Translating it yields CASLAGGQSVEKLFF.

This clone was seen just once. The J gene is TRBJ1-5, the V gene TRBV6-5; D is undetermined. The germline gives CDR1 MNHEY, CDR2 SVGAGI. This CDR3 is built from 13 residues. Trimming stripped 5 bases from V and 3 bases from J, with 8 bases between. The CDR3 nucleotides are TGTGCCAGCAGTATGAGGGACAATCAGCCCCAGCATTTT. Translating gives CASSMRDNQPQHF.

The chain uses TRBV5-8 and TRBJ1-5; TRBD1 might be the D (6 bases). Trimming left V 5 bases short and J 6 bases short, with 9 bases between. CDR1 and CDR2 (germline): SGHTS, YDEGEE. The CDR3 totals 12 residues. The CDR3 here is CASSYRVQPQHF. CDR3 DNA sequence: TGTGCCAGCAGTTACAGGGTTCAGCCCCAGCATTTT.

The chain recombines TRBV28 with TRBJ1-2; D ambiguous. Germline loops: CDR1 MDHEN, CDR2 SYDVKM. This CDR3 is 12 amino acids long. V was shortened by 4 bases and J by 7 bases, with 10 bases between the two germline ends. This chain's CDR3 is CASSSPSSGYTF. CDR3 nucleotide sequence: TGTGCCAGCAGTTCTCCGAGTAGTGGCTACACCTTC.

The rearrangement uses TRBV28 and TRBJ2-1, with 11 bases lining up with TRBD2. CDR1 is MDHEN, CDR2 SYDVKM, per germline. This CDR3 contains 16 residues. With 5 bases clipped from V and 2 bases from J, the junction kept 5 bases outside the gene matches. The CDR3 spells CASSQDSGGAYNEQFF. CDR3 in DNA: TGTGCCAGCAGTCAAGATAGCGGGGGGGCCTACAATGAGCAGTTCTTC.

V and J are TRBV28 and TRBJ1-2, with 7 positions matching TRBD1. The V gene end was trimmed by 11 bases and the J gene end by 7 bases; junction bases not matched to a gene: 10. This CDR3 is 12 amino acids long. Germline V gene data show CDR1 as MDHEN and CDR2 as SYDVKM. This CDR3 is CAGGTAVLGYTF. Here the CDR3 DNA reads TGTGCCGGCGGGACAGCCGTTCTTGGCTACACCTTC.

The chain is built from TRBV11-2 and TRBJ1-4; 7 positions match TRBD1. The germline V gene encodes CDR1 SGHAT and CDR2 FQNNGV. The V and J ends lost 5 bases and 8 bases, in that order; junction bases with no gene match: 14. The CDR3 runs to 16 residues. The CDR3 bases are TGTGCCAGCAGCAATAGCCTACAGGGGCCCAAAGAAAAACTGTTTTTT. It is translated as CASSNSLQGPKEKLFF.

The V gene is TRBV6-6, the J gene TRBJ1-6; 9 bases map to TRBD1. This CDR3 has 16 residues. Germline V gene sequence: CDR1 MNHNY, CDR2 SVGAGI (reference sequence). V trimming: 6 bases; J trimming: 9 bases; junction bases outside the gene matches: 12. The CDR3 nucleotides are TGTGCCAGCAGCCGCGAGGGACAGGGCTTTGGTTCACCCCTCCACTTT. It encodes CASSREGQGFGSPLHF.

The rearrangement links TRBV3-1 (or the pseudogene TRBV3-2) to TRBJ1-5; a weak D match, TRBD1 (5 bases). CDR1 LGHDT and CDR2 YNNKEL come from the germline V gene (reference sequence). CDR3 length: 14 amino acids. The V gene lost 6 bases and the J gene lost 2 bases, with 11 bases spanning the gap. The CDR3 reads CASSRTGGNQPQHF. In DNA, the CDR3 is TGTGCCAGCAGTCGGACGGGGGGCAATCAGCCCCAGCATTTT.

The V call is TRBV7-9, the J call TRBJ1-1; D gene uncertain. Germline CDR1 reads SEHNR; CDR2 reads FQNEAQ (reference sequence). The CDR3 consists of 14 residues. With 0 bases removed from V and 6 bases from J, the gap between germline ends came to 11 bases. CDR3 region: CASSLAAGSPEAFF. The CDR3, as DNA: TGTGCCAGCAGCTTAGCGGCGGGATCGCCTGAAGCTTTCTTT.

This rearrangement joins TRBV18 to TRBJ1-5; 7 bases match TRBD1. This CDR3 is 13 amino acids long. Germline CDR1 and CDR2: KGHSH and LQKENI. Unmatched junction bases numbered 11, after V lost 3 bases and J lost 15 bases. Written as DNA, the CDR3 is TGTGCCAGCTCACCTTTCCCACAGGGGTATAGGCATTTT. It yields the protein CASSPFPQGYRHF.

The V call is TRBV6-5, the J call TRBJ1-5, with 8 bases that match TRBD1. The trim removed 4 bases at V and 9 bases at J, leaving 8 bases unmatched. This CDR3 contains 14 residues. Germline-derived CDR1 and CDR2 are MNHEY and SVGAGI. The CDR3 loop reads CASSSTGGDWPQHF. CDR3 coding DNA: TGTGCCAGCAGTTCAACAGGGGGGGACTGGCCCCAGCATTTT.

This clone was counted between two and nine times. The rearrangement links TRBV18 to TRBJ1-6, with TRBD1 matching over 7 bases. V trimming: 8 bases; J trimming: 7 bases; junction bases outside the gene matches: 2. CDR3 length equals 12 residues. The germline V gene encodes CDR1 KGHSH and CDR2 LQKENI. CDR3 nucleotides: TGTGCCAGCGGACAGGAGAATTCACCCCTCCACTTT. Residues: CASGQENSPLHF. Supplemented by reference TRBV18 and TRBJ1-6, the full variable domain reads NAGVMQNPRHLVRRRGQEARLRCSPMKGHSHVYWYRQLPEEGLKFMVYLQKENIIDESGMPKERFSAEFPKEGPSILRIQQVVRGDSAAYFCASGQENSPLHFGNGTRLTVT.

V is TRBV19 and J is TRBJ1-5; 8 nucleotides line up with TRBD1. The V gene end was trimmed by 3 bases and the J gene end by 9 bases; junction bases not matched to a gene: 13. This CDR3 is built from 16 residues. In germline, CDR1 is LNHDA, CDR2 SQIVND (reference sequence). The CDR3 sequence: CASSILAGGGSSPQHF. CDR3 sequence (DNA): TGTGCCAGTAGTATCCTCGCAGGGGGCGGTTCTTCGCCCCAGCATTTT.

This chain joins TRBV27 and TRBJ2-1, with no clear D. CDR1 MNHEY and CDR2 SMNVEV come from the germline V gene (reference sequence). The CDR3 sequence is 14 residues long. The V end lost 0 bases, the J end lost 3 bases, and 6 bases lay between the germline ends. CDR3 DNA: TGTGCCAGCAGTTTATCGAGGAACTACAATGAGCAGTTCTTC. As protein: CASSLSRNYNEQFF.

This clone was counted only a few times. The chain uses TRBV28 and TRBJ2-3; perhaps TRBD2 as D (6 bases). CDR1 and CDR2 from the germline V gene are MDHEN and SYDVKM. The CDR3 covers 12 residues. Trimming took off 5 bases at V and 7 bases at J, with 10 bases between the two ends. The CDR3 protein is CASSQGGNTQYF. DNA for the CDR3: TGTGCCAGCAGTCAGGGCGGGAATACGCAGTATTTT.

V usage is TRBV29-1 and J usage is TRBJ2-5; 9 bases fit TRBD1. This CDR3 region has 14 residues. V lost 6 bases to trimming and J lost 5 bases; unmatched junction nucleotides: 10. CDR1 is SQVTM, CDR2 ANQGSEA, per germline. The CDR3, as DNA: TGCAGCGTCGGAACCGGGACAGGGTACGAGACCCAGTACTTC. Protein sequence: CSVGTGTGYETQYF.

This rearrangement joins TRBV14 to TRBJ1-2; no clear D. V was trimmed by 2 bases and J by 8 bases, leaving 24 bases between them. This CDR3 has 17 amino acids. Germline-derived CDR1 and CDR2 are SGHDN and FVKESK. DNA for the CDR3: TGTGCCAGCAGCCAAACCACCGGGGTAGCGGGGTTCCGAGGCTACACCTTC. It encodes CASSQTTGVAGFRGYTF.

The V and J genes are TRBV2 and TRBJ2-1, with 11 nucleotides matching TRBD2. The CDR3 contains 18 residues. Germline CDR1 is SNHLY and CDR2 is FYNNEI. The trim removed 6 bases at V and 5 bases at J, leaving 15 bases unmatched. CDR3 nucleotides: TGTGCCAGCAGGAAAGCGGGAGGCCTGGGACTAGCGGACAATGAGCAGTTCTTC. Amino acids: CASRKAGGLGLADNEQFF.

The gene calls are TRBV2 and TRBJ1-1; D unclear. The CDR3 loop spans 13 amino acids. The germline CDR1 and CDR2 sequences are SNHLY and FYNNEI. Trimming stripped 6 bases from V and 4 bases from J, with 12 bases between. CDR3 loop: CASREGLGTEAFF. For the CDR3, the DNA is TGTGCCAGCAGGGAGGGATTGGGCACTGAAGCTTTCTTT.

The chain has TRBV11-3 and TRBJ1-2; D perhaps matches TRBD1 (6 bases). CDR1 SGHNT and CDR2 YENEEA come from the germline V gene. The CDR3 loop spans 14 amino acids. Trimming took 3 bases from V and 3 from J, leaving 11 bases between them. Written as DNA, the CDR3 is TGTGCCAGCAGCTTCCAGGGGCAAGACTATGGCTACACCTTC. This codes for CASSFQGQDYGYTF.